This TCR beta chain was profiled in a study of cytomegalovirus exposure and HLA in healthy donors. It was with 60 Vbeta and 13 Jbeta primers that the PCR ran. TCRdb's copy holds only in-frame clones and misses some; the assay was immunoSEQ multiplex PCR. Here the sample spans about 120,000 clones, about 10% being singletons. Broader study findings: One later analysis reportedly identified an Asian-associated ancestry cluster that showed fewer N-insertions than the approximately 600-donor mean. Later on, an analysis tied around 17,000 TCR beta sequences to HLA alleles at 0.05 false discovery rate. Later analysis showed most CMV-associated TCR beta chains appearing HLA-restricted.

In this sample, this clone turned up a few times. Its matching antigen is unknown. A junction boundary mismatches the germline segment, possibly from a read error. The sequencing input was PBMCs. This TCR was recovered from a young woman in good health and CMV-seropositive.

The CDR3 bases are TGTGCTAGCAGCTTAACGGACACCGGGGAGCTGTTTTTT. Encoded protein: CASSLTDTGELFF. V is TRBV7-7 and J is TRBJ2-2; D gene uncertain. Per germline, CDR1 SSHAT and CDR2 FNYEAQ (reference sequence). CDR3 size: 13 residues. The variable domain in full, with the rest retrieved from reference TRBV7-7 and TRBJ2-2, is GAGVSQSPRYKVTKRGQDVTLRCDPISSHATLYWYQQALGQGPEFLTYFNYEAQPDKSGLPSDRFSAERPEGSISTLTIQRTEQRDSAMYRCASSLTDTGELFFGEGSRLTVL.